The rows below give T cell receptor beta chains drawn from one sample of a study of PD-L1 blockade in urothelial cancer. Generated by immunoSEQ multiplex PCR, the TCRdb table keeps only in-frame clones and is missing some. Of 45,000 to 55,000 clones in the sample, approximately 85% were seen once. Material: PBMCs, obtained around atezolizumab (anti-PD-L1) treatment. The source is a man over 45 with urothelial cancer. Both conserved end residues are part of each CDR3. The order of the fields is V gene, D gene, J gene, clone size, CDR3 DNA, CDR3 protein. A D gene is named only where the DNA matches it firmly. Only part of the rows carry a size: once, few, many, or a class if the clone is expanded.

V: TRBV19; D: TRBD2; J: TRBJ2-7; size: few; DNA: TGTGCCAGTAGTATGACTAGCAAAATCTCCTACGAGCAGTACTTC; CDR3: CASSMTSKISYEQYF
V: TRBV11-3; D: TRBD2; J: TRBJ2-5; size: .; DNA: TGTGCCAGCAGCTTAGGTGGACTAGCGGGAGAAGAGACCCAGTACTTC; CDR3: CASSLGGLAGEETQYF
V: TRBV13; D: .; J: TRBJ2-7; size: .; DNA: TGTGCCAGCGGTCCGGGGGGCCACGAGCAGTACTTC; CDR3: CASGPGGHEQYF
V: TRBV7-2; D: TRBD1; J: TRBJ2-1; size: .; DNA: TGTGCCACAGAGGACAGGGACTACAATGAGCAGTTCTTC; CDR3: CATEDRDYNEQFF
V: TRBV27; D: TRBD1; J: TRBJ2-5; size: .; DNA: TGTGCCAGCAGTTTATGGGGGGGACAGGGGCTGGGAAATCAAGAGACCCAGTACTTC; CDR3: CASSLWGGQGLGNQETQYF
V: TRBV19; D: TRBD1; J: TRBJ1-4; size: .; DNA: TGTGCCAGTAGGGGGACAGGAGGTCAAGAAAAACTGTTTTTT; CDR3: CASRGTGGQEKLFF
V: TRBV30; D: TRBD1; J: TRBJ2-7; size: .; DNA: TGTGCCTCTACCAGACAGGGGGCTGGGTACGAGCAGTACTTC; CDR3: CASTRQGAGYEQYF
V: TRBV11-3; D: TRBD2; J: TRBJ2-5; size: .; DNA: TGTGCCAGCAGCTTAGCCCACCTAGCGGGAGGAGCGGAGACCCAGTACTTC; CDR3: CASSLAHLAGGAETQYF
V: TRBV11-3; D: TRBD1; J: TRBJ2-1; size: .; DNA: TGTGCCAGCAGCGGGACAGGGGGAACCGCTGAGCAGTTCTTC; CDR3: CASSGTGGTAEQFF
V: TRBV30; D: TRBD1; J: TRBJ1-4; size: .; DNA: TGTGCCTGGAGTGTACAGAGGGGGCCTAATGAAAAACTGTTTTTT; CDR3: CAWSVQRGPNEKLFF
V: TRBV6-1; D: .; J: TRBJ2-1; size: .; DNA: TGTGCCAGCAGTGAAGTGGGGAGAAACAATGAGCAGTTCTTC; CDR3: CASSEVGRNNEQFF
V: TRBV10-1; D: .; J: TRBJ1-6; size: few; DNA: TGCGCCAGCAGTGAGAATCCGGGAAATTCACCCCTCCACTTT; CDR3: CASSENPGNSPLHF
V: TRBV5-1; D: .; J: TRBJ2-2; size: .; DNA: TGCGCCACCCTACCCCTCTTAACGGGAGTATCTGCCGGGGAGCTGTTTTTT; CDR3: CATLPLLTGVSAGELFF
V: TRBV6-6; D: .; J: TRBJ1-5; size: .; DNA: TGTGCCAGCAGTTCGCGCGGGGGTCAGAGCAATCAGCCCCAGCATTTT; CDR3: CASSSRGGQSNQPQHF
V: TRBV4-2; D: .; J: TRBJ1-5; size: .; DNA: TGTGCCAGCAGCCAAGAAGCAGGGCCCCAGCCCCAGCATTTT; CDR3: CASSQEAGPQPQHF
V: TRBV12-5; D: .; J: TRBJ2-4; size: .; DNA: TGTGCTAGTGGTTTGTCCTTAGCCAAAAACATTCAGTACTTC; CDR3: CASGLSLAKNIQYF
V: TRBV6-6; D: TRBD1; J: TRBJ2-5; size: .; DNA: TGTGCCAGCGGGGGACAGGGGCAAGAGACCCAGTACTTC; CDR3: CASGGQGQETQYF
V: TRBV30; D: .; J: TRBJ2-4; size: .; DNA: TGTGCCTGGAGCCACAGGGGACTAGCCAAAAACATTCAGTACTTC; CDR3: CAWSHRGLAKNIQYF
V: TRBV12-5; D: TRBD1; J: TRBJ1-5; size: .; DNA: TGTGCTAGTGAACAGGGGATAGGGCAGCCCCAGCATTTT; CDR3: CASEQGIGQPQHF
V: TRBV7-2; D: .; J: TRBJ2-7; size: .; DNA: TGTGCCAGCAGCTCTCGGGCCTTCCAGCGGTCCTACGAGCAGTACTTC; CDR3: CASSSRAFQRSYEQYF
V: TRBV29-1; D: TRBD1; J: TRBJ1-1; size: .; DNA: TGCAGCGTCTTACGGACAGGGGGCACTGAAGCTTTCTTT; CDR3: CSVLRTGGTEAFF